The 2 T cell receptor beta chains below were found in one sample sequenced in a study of cytomegalovirus exposure and HLA in healthy donors. PCR involved 60 Vbeta and 13 Jbeta primers. Clones were sequenced by immunoSEQ multiplex PCR, and TCRdb holds only the in-frame ones, with some missing. The sample yields approximately 170,000 clones, around 80% seen once. Material for sequencing was PBMCs. These receptors were collected from a woman aged 40 to 49 in good health and CMV-seropositive.

The rearrangement uses TRBV5-1 and TRBJ1-1; D possibly corresponds to TRBD1 (6 bases). This CDR3 region has 16 residues. The germline gives CDR1 SGHRS, CDR2 YFSETQ. Trimming took 0 bases from V and 3 from J, leaving 15 bases between them. The CDR3 DNA sequence: TGCGCCAGCAGCTTGGGTACAGGGACCCGCTACACTGAAGCTTTCTTT. Residues: CASSLGTGTRYTEAFF.

The CDR3 DNA follows: TGTGCCAGCTCACCTTCCCGGGACAGGGTCTACAATGAGCAGTTCTTC. Translated: CASSPSRDRVYNEQFF. This rearrangement joins TRBV18 to TRBJ2-1; 9 nucleotides match TRBD1. This CDR3 is built from 16 residues. V trimming: 3 bases; J trimming: 3 bases; junction bases outside the gene matches: 6. In germline, CDR1 is KGHSH, CDR2 LQKENI.